The 24 T cell receptor beta chains below all came from one sample that was sequenced in a study of blood T cell repertoires in COVID-19. Measured with immunoSEQ multiplex PCR; TCRdb has only the in-frame clones, and not every one. The data show about 200,000 clones, 89% seen once. Input material: PBMCs or T cells enriched from blood (not recorded which). Receptor source: a woman in her 30s with acute COVID-19.

The count of this clone is one. The rearrangement links TRBV4-1 to TRBJ1-1; 10 bases align to TRBD1. The V gene's germline CDR1 is MGHRA and CDR2 YSYEKL. Losses at the gene ends were 4 bases for V and 5 bases for J; bases not matched to a gene: 7. The CDR3 has 15 amino acids. CDR3 bases: TGCGCCAGCAGCCCAACGGGACAGGGGCGGACTGAAGCTTTCTTT. Amino acid sequence: CASSPTGQGRTEAFF.

This clone showed up just a few times. The V and J genes are TRBV7-9 and TRBJ1-1, with D possibly TRBD1 on 6 matching bases. CDR3 length: 15 residues. CDR1 is SEHNR and CDR2 is FQNEAQ in the germline V gene (reference sequence). The V gene lost 5 bases and the J gene lost 4 bases, with 17 bases spanning the gap. DNA for the CDR3: TGTGCCAGCAGCAGTTCTAACCCAGGGGTCACTGAAGCTTTCTTT. Encoded protein: CASSSSNPGVTEAFF.

This chain joins TRBV19 and TRBJ2-3; a possible D gene is TRBD2 (7 bases). This CDR3 comprises 13 residues. Germline loops: CDR1 LNHDA, CDR2 SQIVND (reference sequence). Trimming took 10 bases from V and 4 from J, leaving 15 bases between them. The CDR3 sequence: CATLRGAPDTQYF. CDR3 DNA sequence: TGTGCCACTCTTCGGGGGGCCCCAGATACGCAGTATTTT.

Worth noting for this clone: One junction end disagrees with the germline gene, perhaps due to a read error. The rearrangement joins TRBV7-2 to TRBJ2-7, with TRBD1 identical over 7 bases. The CDR3 covers 14 residues. The V gene's germline CDR1 is SGHTA and CDR2 FQGNSA. The CDR3 sequence: CASNLQGPYYEQYF. For the CDR3, the DNA is TGTGCCAGCAACTTACAGGGGCCTTACTACGAGCAGTACTTC.

The chain joins TRBV5-8 to TRBJ1-1; weak D call: TRBD1 (6 bases). From germline, CDR1 is SGHTS and CDR2 YDEGEE. This CDR3 comprises 17 residues. With 1 base removed from V and 1 base from J, the gap between germline ends came to 17 bases. DNA of the CDR3: TGTGCCAGCAGCTTGTGGGAGCCGGGACATAGGAACACTGAAGCTTTCTTT. This translates into CASSLWEPGHRNTEAFF. Variable domain in full (rest from reference TRBV5-8 and TRBJ1-1): EAGVTQSPTHLIKTRGQQATLRCSPISGHTSVYWYQQALGLGLQFLLWYDEGEERNRGNFPPRFSGRQFPNYSSELNVNALELEDSALYLCASSLWEPGHRNTEAFFGQGTRLTVV.

V is TRBV27 and J is TRBJ1-2; 7 nucleotides align to TRBD1. Germline V gives CDR1 MNHEY, CDR2 SMNVEV (reference sequence). Trimming removed 3 bases from V and 0 bases from J; junction bases left unmatched: 7. The CDR3 is made up of 16 amino acids. The DNA for the CDR3 is TGTGCCAGCAGTTTCGCCCGGACAGGAGCTAACTATGGCTACACCTTC. This gives the protein CASSFARTGANYGYTF.

The chain employs TRBV28 and TRBJ2-2; possibly TRBD1 for D (6 bases). The CDR3 has 16 amino acids. Trimming took off 3 bases at V and 4 bases at J, with 15 bases between the two ends. The V gene's germline CDR1 is MDHEN and CDR2 SYDVKM. DNA of the CDR3: TGTGCCAGCAGTTTGGGGGACAAAAGGGGCACCGGGGAGCTGTTTTTT. This translates into CASSLGDKRGTGELFF.

The chain links TRBV21-1 to TRBJ1-5; the table names TRBD1, a call not compared with the DNA. TRBV21-1 is recorded as a pseudogene. This CDR3 spans 18 amino acids. The CDR3 protein is CASSIPTAHTYRNQPQHF. The DNA of the CDR3 is TGTGCCAGCAGCATCCCGACAGCACATACATACCGCAATCAGCCCCAGCATTTT.

The chain employs TRBV7-6 and TRBJ2-1, with D possibly matching TRBD2 (6 bases). The CDR3 is made up of 14 amino acids. The V gene lost 5 bases and the J gene lost 8 bases, with 16 bases spanning the gap. CDR1 is SGHVS and CDR2 is FNYEAQ in the germline V gene. The chain's CDR3 is CASSPPGGDDEQFF. The DNA for the CDR3 is TGTGCCAGCAGCCCCCCCGGAGGGGATGATGAGCAGTTCTTC.

This clone appeared once. J is TRBJ1-3 and V is TRBV19, with D unclear. This CDR3 spans 14 amino acids. V lost 8 bases to trimming and J lost 0 bases, with 11 bases between them. Germline-derived CDR1 and CDR2 are LNHDA and SQIVND (reference sequence). CDR3 sequence (DNA): TGTGCCAGTTTGCAATTCAGCTCTGGAAACACCATATATTTT. This encodes CASLQFSSGNTIYF.

The rearrangement links TRBV6-5 to TRBJ1-2, with 9 positions matching TRBD1. The CDR3 length is 13 residues. Germline-derived CDR1 and CDR2 are MNHEY and SVGAGI. The junction had 8 bases not matched to a gene; V was cut back by 7 bases and J by 8 bases. DNA of the CDR3: TGTGCCAGCAAACTACAGGGGGCTCAAGGCTACACCTTC. Protein sequence: CASKLQGAQGYTF.

The chain combines TRBV7-3 with TRBJ2-2; D unresolved. The CDR3 runs to 13 residues. The V gene's germline CDR1 is SGHTA and CDR2 FQGTGA. V lost 0 bases and J 6 bases, leaving 5 bases between the germline ends. As DNA, the CDR3 is TGTGCCAGCAGCTTAACGTGGCCCGGGGAGCTGTTTTTT. Encoded protein: CASSLTWPGELFF. Looking up the rest from reference TRBV7-3 and TRBJ2-2 gives the full variable domain: GAGVSQTPSNKVTEKGKYVELRCDPISGHTALYWYRQSLGQGPEFLIYFQGTGAADDSGLPNDRFFAVRPEGSVSTLKIQRTERGDSAVYLCASSLTWPGELFFGEGSRLTVL.

The chain is built from TRBV5-6 and TRBJ2-2, with TRBD1 matching 12 bases. There are 17 residues in the CDR3. Germline V gene data show CDR1 as SGHDT and CDR2 as YYEEEE. V lost 4 bases to trimming and J lost 6 bases; unmatched junction nucleotides: 10. The CDR3 DNA reads as TGTGCCAGCAGCCCCCTAGGGGACAGGGGGCTTTCCGGGGAGCTGTTTTTT. It codes for CASSPLGDRGLSGELFF.

This rearrangement joins TRBV19 to TRBJ1-5; the D gene is possibly TRBD1 (5 bases). Trimming took 5 bases from V and 4 from J, leaving 12 bases between them. CDR1 and CDR2 (germline): LNHDA, SQIVND (reference sequence). CDR3 size: 14 residues. The CDR3 DNA reads TGTGCCAGTAGTCTTATCGGGGGAAATCAGCCCCAGCATTTT. Translation gives CASSLIGGNQPQHF. The full variable domain, with the rest looked up from reference TRBV19 and TRBJ1-5, is DGGITQSPKYLFRKEGQNVTLSCEQNLNHDAMYWYRQDPGQGLRLIYYSQIVNDFQKGDIAEGYSVSREKKESFPLTVTSAQKNPTAFYLCASSLIGGNQPQHFGDGTRLSIL.

The rearrangement links TRBV4-1 to TRBJ2-6; TRBD2 is a possible D gene (7 bases). The CDR3 consists of 19 residues. V lost 0 bases and J 1 base, leaving 16 bases between the germline ends. CDR1 is MGHRA and CDR2 is YSYEKL in the germline V gene. CDR3 residues: CASSQDWEGDVSGANVLTF. DNA for the CDR3: TGCGCCAGCAGCCAAGATTGGGAGGGGGATGTATCTGGGGCCAACGTCCTGACTTTC.

CDR3 region: CAQGVETEAFF. The CDR3 DNA is TGTGCCCAGGGGGTAGAAACTGAAGCTTTCTTT. The chain employs TRBV2 and TRBJ1-1, with TRBD1 matching 7 bases. With 11 bases clipped from V and 5 bases from J, the junction kept 5 bases outside the gene matches. The germline gives CDR1 SNHLY, CDR2 FYNNEI. This CDR3 is 11 amino acids long.

This clone is a singleton in its sample. The chain employs TRBV5-1 and TRBJ2-2; a weak D match, TRBD1 (6 bases). This CDR3 spans 15 amino acids. From germline, CDR1 is SGHRS and CDR2 YFSETQ. The germline V and J ends were trimmed by 2 bases and 7 bases, with 15 bases remaining between them. The CDR3 here is CASSLTQGSHGELFF. In nucleotides, the CDR3 is TGCGCCAGCAGCTTAACACAGGGTAGCCACGGGGAGCTGTTTTTT.

The chain recombines TRBV6-1 with TRBJ1-2; 11 bases map to TRBD1. Per the germline V gene, CDR1 is MNHNS and CDR2 is SASEGT. Trimming at V came to 2 bases and at J to 7 bases, leaving 6 bases not matched to a gene. This CDR3 has 15 residues. The CDR3 DNA reads TGTGCCAGCAGTGAACATACGGGACAGGGGGTTGGCTACACCTTC. Amino acids: CASSEHTGQGVGYTF.

The chain uses TRBV6-5 and TRBJ1-1; D is unclear. This CDR3 has 12 amino acids. Germline CDR1 and CDR2: MNHEY and SVGAGI. The V gene lost 7 bases and the J gene lost 7 bases, with 13 bases spanning the gap. CDR3 DNA sequence: TGTGCCAGCAACCAATGGGGAGATGAAGCTTTCTTT. Its translation is CASNQWGDEAFF.

V usage is TRBV11-2 and J usage is TRBJ2-5, with D possibly being TRBD2 (6 bases). The V gene's germline CDR1 is SGHAT and CDR2 FQNNGV. The germline V and J ends were trimmed by 5 bases and 5 bases, with 15 bases remaining between them. The CDR3 has 14 amino acids. The CDR3 DNA follows: TGTGCCAGCAGCGAACAGGCGGGGACGGAGACCCAGTACTTC. Amino acids: CASSEQAGTETQYF.

This chain connects TRBV10-1 to TRBJ2-7, with no clear D. The CDR3 has 14 residues. Trimming removed 6 bases from V and 8 bases from J, with 20 bases in between. CDR1 and CDR2 from the germline V gene are WNHNN and SYGVQD (reference sequence). This chain's CDR3 is CASSPGRDVGKQYF. The DNA for the CDR3 is TGCGCCAGCAGCCCAGGTCGCGACGTCGGTAAGCAGTACTTC.

The V and J genes are TRBV7-8 and TRBJ1-1; D is possibly TRBD1 (5 bases). Germline V gene lookup returns CDR1 SGHVS and CDR2 FQNEAQ. The V end was cut by 5 bases, the J end by 1 base, with 14 bases between. The CDR3 length is 15 residues. CDR3 residues: CASSTPTETNTEAFF. CDR3 DNA sequence: TGTGCCAGCAGCACACCGACAGAAACGAACACTGAAGCTTTCTTT.

This chain joins TRBV6-2 or TRBV6-3 and TRBJ2-3; 8 positions agree with TRBD1. The germline CDR1 and CDR2 sequences are MNHEY and SVGEGT. J lost 7 bases, V lost 2 bases, and 11 bases had no gene match. The CDR3 covers 16 residues. The CDR3, as DNA: TGTGCCAGCAGTTACCTAATGGACAGGGAAGCGTATACGCAGTATTTT. Its translation: CASSYLMDREAYTQYF.

The J gene is TRBJ1-5, the V gene TRBV28, with 7 nucleotides matching TRBD1. Unmatched junction bases numbered 4, after V lost 10 bases and J lost 4 bases. The V gene's germline CDR1 is MDHEN and CDR2 SYDVKM. CDR3 length: 12 residues. CDR3 DNA: TGTGCCACCGGGACAGCAAATCAGCCCCAGCATTTT. Its protein product is CATGTANQPQHF.